This T cell receptor beta chain stems from a study of shared clonotypes between healthy human individuals. Sequencing used immunoSEQ multiplex PCR; TCRdb keeps in-frame clones, though not all of them. The table records 2,500,000 or so clones, around nine tenths of them present only once. The CDR3 has 14 residues. Germline-derived CDR1 and CDR2 are SGHTA and FQGNSA. V was clipped by 7 bases and J by 0 bases, with 11 bases between them. What was sequenced was naive CD4+ T cells sorted from blood. The subset is: CD45RA+ positively selected. This TCR came from a man aged 18-30 years in good health. The gene calls are TRBV7-2 and TRBJ2-3; D may be TRBD1 or TRBD2 (6 bases each). The CDR3 here is CASNRGGSTDTQYF. The DNA of the CDR3 is TGTGCCAGCAACCGAGGGGGGAGCACAGATACGCAGTATTTT.